A selection of T cell receptor beta chains follows, all from one sample in a study of blood T cell repertoires in COVID-19. The assay was immunoSEQ multiplex PCR, and TCRdb's table has in-frame clones only and misses some. The sample lists 120,000 to 150,000 clones, over 65% occurring once. The specimen sequenced was peripheral blood. These receptors came from a man in his forties or fifties with acute or convalescent COVID-19. CDR3s include the opening cysteine and the closing phenylalanine or tryptophan. The D gene is left open where the match is weak. Expanded clones get a size class; other rows say once, few or many, or leave the size out.

J gene: TRBJ2-2; clone size: .; V gene: TRBV7-2; D gene: TRBD1; CDR3 DNA: TGTGCCAGCAGCTTAAAGACAGGGGGTACCGGGGAGCTGTTTTTT; CDR3 protein: CASSLKTGGTGELFF
J gene: TRBJ1-3; clone size: .; V gene: TRBV25-1; D gene: TRBD1; CDR3 DNA: TGTGCCAGCAGTGAAGCGGGGACAGTCTCTGGAAACACCATATATTTT; CDR3 protein: CASSEAGTVSGNTIYF
J gene: TRBJ1-2; clone size: .; V gene: TRBV19; D gene: .; CDR3 DNA: TGTGCCAGTAGTATAGATGGGGGCTTTAACTATGGCTACACCTTC; CDR3 protein: CASSIDGGFNYGYTF
J gene: TRBJ2-2; clone size: .; V gene: TRBV18; D gene: .; CDR3 DNA: TGTGCCAGCTCACGAGCGGGGAACACCGGGGAGCTGTTTTTT; CDR3 protein: CASSRAGNTGELFF
J gene: TRBJ1-6; clone size: .; V gene: TRBV27; D gene: .; CDR3 DNA: TGTGCCAGCACCGCGGAATGGGGCAGGGGTAATTCACCCCTCCACTTT; CDR3 protein: CASTAEWGRGNSPLHF
J gene: TRBJ1-6; clone size: .; V gene: TRBV18; D gene: .; CDR3 DNA: TGTGCCAGCTCACCACGGGCTGGGGCCAATTCACCCCTCCACTTT; CDR3 protein: CASSPRAGANSPLHF
J gene: TRBJ1-1; clone size: few; V gene: TRBV19; D gene: .; CDR3 DNA: TGTGCCAGTAGTGAGCAACTGAACACTGAAGCTTTCTTT; CDR3 protein: CASSEQLNTEAFF
J gene: TRBJ2-2; clone size: once; V gene: TRBV12-5; D gene: TRBD2; CDR3 DNA: TGTGCTCGTGGTTTCCGGGGACTCGCGGGGGGGGCCGGGGAGCTGTTTTTT; CDR3 protein: CARGFRGLAGGAGELFF
J gene: TRBJ1-1; clone size: .; V gene: TRBV3-1/TRBV3-2; D gene: TRBD1; CDR3 DNA: TGTGCCAGCAGCCAAGCCGAGGACAGGGCGCCTGCTTTCTTT; CDR3 protein: CASSQAEDRAPAFF
J gene: TRBJ1-4; clone size: .; V gene: TRBV5-1; D gene: TRBD1; CDR3 DNA: TGCGCCAGCAGCTTGCGGGGACAGGGGGATGAAAAACTGTTTTTT; CDR3 protein: CASSLRGQGDEKLFF
J gene: TRBJ1-3; clone size: .; V gene: TRBV2; D gene: .; CDR3 DNA: TGTGCCGGGGCGGGGGCTGGAGGAAACACCATATATTTT; CDR3 protein: CAGAGAGGNTIYF
J gene: TRBJ2-5; clone size: .; V gene: TRBV15; D gene: .; CDR3 DNA: TGTGCCACCAGCAGAGGAACCCTACTAGCAAAGATCTACCAAGAGACCCAGTACTTC; CDR3 protein: CATSRGTLLAKIYQETQYF
J gene: TRBJ1-1; clone size: .; V gene: TRBV18; D gene: .; CDR3 DNA: TGTGCCAGCTCACCAAGTTTCCCCCTCCGGGACACTGAAGCTTTCTTT; CDR3 protein: CASSPSFPLRDTEAFF
J gene: TRBJ2-3; clone size: .; V gene: TRBV5-1; D gene: TRBD2; CDR3 DNA: TGCGCCAGCAGCCGGGACGGGGGGGACCGCGATACGCAGTATTTT; CDR3 protein: CASSRDGGDRDTQYF
J gene: TRBJ2-1; clone size: .; V gene: TRBV12-3/TRBV12-4; D gene: TRBD1; CDR3 DNA: TGTGCCAGCAGCCGCAACAGGGGCTATGAGCAGTTCTTC; CDR3 protein: CASSRNRGYEQFF
J gene: TRBJ1-4; clone size: .; V gene: TRBV30; D gene: TRBD1; CDR3 DNA: TGTGCCTGGAGTGTACACAGGGGGAATGAAAAACTGTTTTTT; CDR3 protein: CAWSVHRGNEKLFF
J gene: TRBJ2-1; clone size: .; V gene: TRBV18; D gene: .; CDR3 DNA: TGTGCCAGCTCATCCGGACAGCTCAATGAGCAGTTCTTC; CDR3 protein: CASSSGQLNEQFF
J gene: TRBJ1-5; clone size: .; V gene: TRBV5-8; D gene: TRBD1; CDR3 DNA: TGTGCCAGCAGCCGAGACAGGGCCCAGCCCCAGCATTTT; CDR3 protein: CASSRDRAQPQHF
J gene: TRBJ1-2; clone size: .; V gene: TRBV12-3/TRBV12-4; D gene: TRBD1; CDR3 DNA: TGTGCCAGCAGCTTGACAGGGGCGGGAGGCTACACCTTC; CDR3 protein: CASSLTGAGGYTF
J gene: TRBJ1-1; clone size: .; V gene: TRBV4-1; D gene: .; CDR3 DNA: TGCGCCAGCAGCCAAGACTGGGGGGGATCTGAAGCTTTCTTT; CDR3 protein: CASSQDWGGSEAFF
J gene: TRBJ1-5; clone size: .; V gene: TRBV5-1; D gene: TRBD1; CDR3 DNA: TGCGCCAGCAGCTTGGAGGGACAGGGGACGCAGCCCCAGCATTTT; CDR3 protein: CASSLEGQGTQPQHF
J gene: TRBJ2-5; clone size: .; V gene: TRBV28; D gene: .; CDR3 DNA: TGTGCCAGCAGCTCTTCCGGACAGCAGTTAGAGACCCAGTACTTC; CDR3 protein: CASSSSGQQLETQYF
J gene: TRBJ1-1; clone size: .; V gene: TRBV5-1; D gene: .; CDR3 DNA: TGCGCCAGCAGCTTGAAAGCAGGGGCGGGGGGCACTGAAGCTTTCTTT; CDR3 protein: CASSLKAGAGGTEAFF
J gene: TRBJ1-2; clone size: .; V gene: TRBV10-2; D gene: .; CDR3 DNA: TGCGCCAGCAGTGATACGGGGAACTATGGCTACACCTTC; CDR3 protein: CASSDTGNYGYTF
J gene: TRBJ1-1; clone size: .; V gene: TRBV2; D gene: TRBD1; CDR3 DNA: TGTGCTGGGGGACAGGGCGGTGCTGAAGCTTTCTTT; CDR3 protein: CAGGQGGAEAFF
J gene: TRBJ2-1; clone size: .; V gene: TRBV19; D gene: .; CDR3 DNA: TGTGCCAGTAGTCTGGGACTGGATATCTACAATGAGCAGTTCTTC; CDR3 protein: CASSLGLDIYNEQFF
J gene: TRBJ2-2; clone size: .; V gene: TRBV10-3; D gene: TRBD2; CDR3 DNA: TGTGCCATCACTTCTAGCGGGGGGATCTCAAACACCGGGGAGCTGTTTTTT; CDR3 protein: CAITSSGGISNTGELFF
J gene: TRBJ1-6; clone size: .; V gene: TRBV14; D gene: .; CDR3 DNA: TGTGCCAGCAGCCAATTGTCACAGAATAATTCACCCCTCCACTTT; CDR3 protein: CASSQLSQNNSPLHF
J gene: TRBJ1-2; clone size: .; V gene: TRBV4-1; D gene: .; CDR3 DNA: TGCGCCAGCAGACCGACAGACTCCTATGGCTACACCTTC; CDR3 protein: CASRPTDSYGYTF
J gene: TRBJ2-3; clone size: .; V gene: TRBV3-1/TRBV3-2; D gene: TRBD2; CDR3 DNA: TGTGCCAGCAGCTTCTTTGGGGGACTAGACCAGTATTTT; CDR3 protein: CASSFFGGLDQYF
J gene: TRBJ2-3; clone size: .; V gene: TRBV2; D gene: TRBD1; CDR3 DNA: TGTGCCAGCAGGTTACAGGGGCTCGGTACGCAGTATTTT; CDR3 protein: CASRLQGLGTQYF
J gene: TRBJ1-2; clone size: .; V gene: TRBV24-1; D gene: .; CDR3 DNA: TGTGCCACCAGTGAATGCGGACAGATCGGGGATGGCTACACCTTC; CDR3 protein: CATSECGQIGDGYTF
J gene: TRBJ1-4; clone size: .; V gene: TRBV15; D gene: .; CDR3 DNA: TGTGCCACCAGCCCAGACGCGGCCCCTAATGAAAAACTGTTTTTT; CDR3 protein: CATSPDAAPNEKLFF
J gene: TRBJ2-6; clone size: .; V gene: TRBV7-3; D gene: TRBD1; CDR3 DNA: TGTGCCAGCAGCCTATCCGGGACAGGGGGCGTCCAGTCTGGGGCCAACGTCCTGACTTTC; CDR3 protein: CASSLSGTGGVQSGANVLTF
J gene: TRBJ2-5; clone size: .; V gene: TRBV5-4; D gene: .; CDR3 DNA: TGTGCCAGCAGCTTGCGCGGGCGGGATAGGCAAGAGACCCAGTACTTC; CDR3 protein: CASSLRGRDRQETQYF
J gene: TRBJ2-2; clone size: once; V gene: TRBV7-8; D gene: TRBD1; CDR3 DNA: TGTGCCAGCAGCTTAGACCGGACAGGGCGGATTGACGGGGAGCTGTTTTTT; CDR3 protein: CASSLDRTGRIDGELFF
J gene: TRBJ2-2; clone size: hyperexpanded; V gene: TRBV5-1; D gene: .; CDR3 DNA: TGCGCCAGCAGCTTGGCCGGCGGCAACACCGGGGAGCTGTTTTTT; CDR3 protein: CASSLAGGNTGELFF